One sample yielded the 18 T cell receptor beta chains listed below, sequenced in a study of blood T cell repertoires in COVID-19. Assay: immunoSEQ multiplex PCR; the TCRdb copy retains only in-frame clones and omits some. This table holds around 100,000 clones, about 90% found once. The sequenced material came from peripheral blood. The receptors come from a human donor in a cohort sampled during active COVID-19.

The V and J genes are TRBV16 and TRBJ2-7, with TRBD1 matching 8 bases. Germline V gene lookup returns CDR1 KGHSY and CDR2 FQNENV. After removal of 0 bases from V and 3 bases from J, the junction contained 16 bases not matched to a gene. The CDR3 covers 19 residues. The CDR3: CASSQSQEITVTGDYEQYF. DNA for the CDR3: TGTGCCAGCAGCCAATCCCAAGAAATCACAGTGACAGGGGACTACGAGCAGTACTTC.

The chain joins TRBV7-3 to TRBJ2-7, with unresolved D. The CDR3 is 15 residues long. Germline V gene data show CDR1 as SGHTA and CDR2 as FQGTGA. With 5 bases removed from V and 2 bases from J, the gap between germline ends came to 16 bases. The CDR3 is CASSPNPGDTYEQYF. DNA of the CDR3: TGTGCCAGCAGCCCCAACCCCGGAGATACCTACGAGCAGTACTTC.

V gene TRBV28 combines with J gene TRBJ1-6; maybe TRBD1 (6 bases). The germline CDR1 and CDR2 sequences are MDHEN and SYDVKM. Trimming cost V 7 bases and J 9 bases, with 13 bases left between them. The CDR3 contains 13 residues. The CDR3 loop is CASIRGEGSPLHF. The CDR3 bases are TGTGCCAGCATCAGGGGAGAGGGTTCACCCCTCCACTTT.

The rearrangement uses TRBV6-5 and TRBJ1-1; weak D call: TRBD1 (5 bases). The CDR3 is 14 residues long. V was shortened by 0 bases and J by 5 bases, with 10 bases between the two germline ends. The germline V gene encodes CDR1 MNHEY and CDR2 SVGAGI. CDR3 protein: CASSYSPGRTEAFF. Here the CDR3 DNA reads TGTGCCAGCAGTTACTCTCCAGGGCGAACTGAAGCTTTCTTT.

This clone is classed as medium-sized (0.01 to 0.1%). For the CDR3, the DNA is TGTGCCAGCATGAAGAGGGAGTCCTACGAGCAGTACTTC. It encodes CASMKRESYEQYF. The J gene is TRBJ2-7, the V gene TRBV7-9, with D tentatively TRBD2 (5 bases). Trimming left V 7 bases short and J 1 base short, with 11 bases between. CDR1 is SEHNR and CDR2 is FQNEAQ in the germline V gene (reference sequence). The CDR3 spans 13 residues.

The chain joins TRBV27 to TRBJ2-1, with 8 bases fitting TRBD2. With 3 bases clipped from V and 3 bases from J, the junction kept 10 bases outside the gene matches. CDR3 length: 17 amino acids. Looked up from germline, CDR1 is MNHEY and CDR2 is SMNVEV (reference sequence). CDR3 loop: CASSFMGREGGYNEQFF. The CDR3, as DNA: TGTGCCAGCAGTTTTATGGGTCGGGAGGGGGGCTACAATGAGCAGTTCTTC.

Here the CDR3 reads CASSLVRGASYEQYF. The DNA of the CDR3 is TGCGCCAGCAGCTTGGTTAGGGGCGCCTCCTACGAGCAGTACTTC. The gene calls are TRBV5-1 and TRBJ2-7; D is possibly TRBD1 (5 bases). Trimming cost V 0 bases and J 0 bases, with 10 bases left between them. The CDR3 runs 15 residues. CDR1 is SGHRS and CDR2 is YFSETQ in the germline V gene.

J is TRBJ2-7 and V is TRBV7-8; 16 nucleotides agree with TRBD2. V trimming: 6 bases; J trimming: 0 bases; junction bases outside the gene matches: 8. In germline, CDR1 is SGHVS, CDR2 FQNEAQ. CDR3 length equals 18 residues. CDR3 loop: CASSQGLAGGPISYEQYF. CDR3 DNA: TGTGCCAGCAGTCAGGGACTAGCGGGAGGGCCGATCTCCTACGAGCAGTACTTC.

The chain couples TRBV19 to TRBJ2-1; D remains unclear. Trimming left V 10 bases short and J 2 bases short, with 9 bases between. CDR1 and CDR2 from the germline V gene are LNHDA and SQIVND (reference sequence). The CDR3 is made up of 12 amino acids. CDR3 coding DNA: TGTGCCACACGACTGACCTACAATGAGCAGTTCTTC. Translating gives CATRLTYNEQFF.

The chain has TRBV6-5 and TRBJ1-5, with D possibly TRBD1 on 6 matching bases. This CDR3 has 14 residues. V lost 2 bases, J lost 3 bases, and 8 bases lay in between. CDR1 is MNHEY and CDR2 is SVGAGI in the germline V gene. CDR3 loop: CASSYGQSNQPQHF. The CDR3 bases are TGTGCCAGCAGTTACGGACAGTCCAATCAGCCCCAGCATTTT.

This chain uses TRBV19 with TRBJ1-1; TRBD1 matches at 8 bases. CDR1 and CDR2 (germline): LNHDA, SQIVND (reference sequence). This CDR3 spans 18 amino acids. V gave up 7 bases and J gave up 3 bases; unmatched junction bases: 19. CDR3 region: CASKAAGLNRGSYTEAFF. CDR3 nucleotides: TGTGCCAGTAAAGCCGCGGGACTAAACAGGGGGAGCTACACTGAAGCTTTCTTT. Full variable domain (remainder filled in from reference TRBV19 and TRBJ1-1): DGGITQSPKYLFRKEGQNVTLSCEQNLNHDAMYWYRQDPGQGLRLIYYSQIVNDFQKGDIAEGYSVSREKKESFPLTVTSAQKNPTAFYLCASKAAGLNRGSYTEAFFGQGTRLTVV.

This chain links TRBV6-4 with TRBJ2-1; TRBD2 agrees at 9 bases. The CDR3 sequence is 15 residues long. Germline assignment: CDR1 MRHNA and CDR2 SNTAGT. J lost 6 bases, V lost 3 bases, and 6 bases had no gene match. The chain's CDR3 is CASSDSGLASNEQFF. As DNA, the CDR3 is TGTGCCAGCAGTGATTCGGGACTAGCCTCCAATGAGCAGTTCTTC.

The chain is built from TRBV4-1 and TRBJ1-1; TRBD1 might be the D (5 bases). The CDR3 spans 14 residues. Per the germline V gene, CDR1 is MGHRA and CDR2 is YSYEKL. The V end lost 2 bases, the J end lost 5 bases, and 12 bases lay between the germline ends. In DNA form, the CDR3 reads TGCGCCAGCAGCCAACAGGGCTTTGAGACTGAAGCTTTCTTT. Residues: CASSQQGFETEAFF.

The chain joins TRBV4-1 to TRBJ1-6; possibly TRBD1 for D (5 bases). The CDR3 is 14 residues long. Trimming removed 1 base at V and 9 bases at J, with 10 bases between. CDR1 is MGHRA and CDR2 is YSYEKL in the germline V gene. In DNA, the CDR3 is TGCGCCAGCAGCCAAGGGGAGGGACGTTCACCCCTCCACTTT. Translation: CASSQGEGRSPLHF.

V and J are TRBV5-6 and TRBJ2-5; D is perhaps TRBD1 (6 bases). Trimming removed 3 bases at V and 6 bases at J, with 18 bases between. The CDR3 is 15 residues long. The germline V gene encodes CDR1 SGHDT and CDR2 YYEEEE. The DNA of the CDR3 is TGTGCCAGCAGCTCGGCCCAGGGGATGGGAAAGACCCAGTACTTC. It translates to CASSSAQGMGKTQYF.

The chain uses TRBV19 and TRBJ2-7, with 8 bases matching TRBD1. The CDR3 consists of 13 residues. V shed 6 bases and J 5 bases; nucleotides not matched to a gene: 6. CDR1 and CDR2 from the germline V gene are LNHDA and SQIVND (reference sequence). The CDR3 DNA sequence: TGTGCCAGTAGCTACGGACAGGGCAACGAGCAGTACTTC. It is translated as CASSYGQGNEQYF.

This chain joins TRBV24-1 and TRBJ2-7, with 8 bases fitting TRBD1. This CDR3 has 17 amino acids. Germline CDR1 is KGHDR and CDR2 is SFDVKD. The ends lost 0 bases at V and 2 bases at J; junction bases unmatched: 8. CDR3 in amino acids: CATSDLGADREPYEQYF. Written as DNA, the CDR3 is TGTGCCACCAGTGATTTGGGAGCGGACAGGGAGCCCTACGAGCAGTACTTC.

The chain joins TRBV5-4 to TRBJ2-1; 10 nucleotides align to TRBD1. Germline V CDR1 and CDR2: SGHNT, YYREEE (reference sequence). The CDR3 sequence is 15 residues long. Germline trimming cut 2 bases from V and 7 bases from J; bases unmatched to any gene: 6. The CDR3 nucleotides are TGTGCCAGCAGCTTCCGGGACAGGGGATTTAATGAGCAGTTCTTC. As protein: CASSFRDRGFNEQFF.